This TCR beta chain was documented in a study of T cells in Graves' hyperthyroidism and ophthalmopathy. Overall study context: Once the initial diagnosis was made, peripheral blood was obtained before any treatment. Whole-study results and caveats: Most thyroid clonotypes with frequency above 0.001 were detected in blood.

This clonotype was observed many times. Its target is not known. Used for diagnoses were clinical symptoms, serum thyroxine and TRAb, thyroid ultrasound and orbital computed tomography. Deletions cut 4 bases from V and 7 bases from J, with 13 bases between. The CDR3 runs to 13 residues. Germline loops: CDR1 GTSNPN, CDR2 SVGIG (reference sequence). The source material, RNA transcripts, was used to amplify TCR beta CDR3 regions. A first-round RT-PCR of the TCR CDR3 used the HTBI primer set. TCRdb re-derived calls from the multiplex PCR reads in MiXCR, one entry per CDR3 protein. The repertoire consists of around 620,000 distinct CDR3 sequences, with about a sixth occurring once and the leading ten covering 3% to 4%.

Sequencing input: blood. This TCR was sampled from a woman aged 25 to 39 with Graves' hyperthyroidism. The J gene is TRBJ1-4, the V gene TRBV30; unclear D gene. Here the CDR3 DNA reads TGTGCCTGGACCTCGGGTTCCTTTGAAAAACTGTTTTTT. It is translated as CAWTSGSFEKLFF.